The entry below describes one TCR beta chain. The time point: blood from clinic visit 5 months post-surgery; TSC patient then seizure free. This record comes from a study of brain T cells in children with intractable seizures. Sequencing used immunoSEQ multiplex PCR; TCRdb keeps in-frame clones, though not all of them. The sample lists a few hundred thousand clones; over 90% were seen once. V was clipped by 4 bases and J by 4 bases, with 10 bases between them. There are 13 residues in the CDR3. Germline CDR1 and CDR2: ENHRY and SYGVKD. The J gene is TRBJ1-1, the V gene TRBV10-3, with D unclear. The receptor's source is a boy in the first two years of life with tuberous sclerosis and intractable seizures. Specimen: peripheral blood, collected approximately 5 months after surgery. The CDR3 region is CAISAGSSTEAFF. DNA for the CDR3: TGTGCCATCAGTGCCGGTTCTTCCACTGAAGCTTTCTTT.